This T cell receptor beta chain stems from a study of vaccination effects on CD4 cells after COVID-19. After roughly 10 days in culture, the CD4+ T cells were isolated. Here immunoSEQ multiplex PCR was the method, and the copy in TCRdb shows in-frame clones only, minus some. The table records 25,000 to 35,000 clones, about 73% of them present only once. Regarding this clone: What it binds is unknown.

V was clipped by 8 bases and J by 4 bases, with 20 bases between them. The CDR3 spans 14 residues. Germline V CDR1 and CDR2: SQVTM, ANQGSEA. This chain uses TRBV29-1 with TRBJ1-2, with D tentatively TRBD1 (6 bases). This sequence originates from a human donor who received a COVID-19 vaccine. Sequenced material: CD4+ T cells from PBMCs cultured without peptide, taken before COVID-19 vaccination. The CDR3 DNA reads as TGCAGCACCATAGACCAGGGGACGCCCTATGGCTACACCTTC. Translation gives CSTIDQGTPYGYTF.